One T cell receptor (beta chain) is described in this entry. As yet, its antigen is unknown. This same CDR3 is encoded by further DNA sequences in the sample. These data come from a study of cytomegalovirus exposure and HLA in healthy donors. Study-wide points: Accurate predictions that matched the HLA-A and HLA-B alleles of most subjects were reportedly made from TCR beta sequences. Most TCR sequences were seen very rarely across donors, but some public TCRs occurred in many.

With 60 Vbeta and 13 Jbeta primers, the PCR was carried out. Libraries were prepared by immunoSEQ multiplex PCR; TCRdb keeps only in-frame clonotypes and omits some of them. The table lists roughly 150,000 clones, roughly 88% of them singletons. All the people who gave samples were healthy bone marrow donors. Germline CDR1 reads SGHTA; CDR2 reads FQGTGA. The CDR3 length is 16 residues. With 0 bases removed from V and 8 bases from J, the gap between germline ends came to 17 bases. The rearrangement uses TRBV7-3 and TRBJ2-1, with D perhaps matching TRBD2 (5 bases). The source material was PBMCs. This TCR came from a boy younger than 10 in good health and CMV-seronegative. In nucleotides, the CDR3 is TGTGCCAGCAGCTTAACTTACCAGGTGGGAGAGTATGAGCAGTTCTTC. This translates into CASSLTYQVGEYEQFF.